The clone carrying this T cell receptor beta chain was seen a handful of times. Germline V lookup: CDR1 SGHAT, CDR2 FQDESV (reference sequence). The CDR3 covers 13 residues. V shed 2 bases and J shed 3 bases, with 7 bases lying between them. The source of the sample is a study of cytomegalovirus exposure and HLA in healthy donors. The primer mix had 60 Vbeta and 13 Jbeta primers. TCRdb's copy holds only in-frame clones and misses some; the assay was immunoSEQ multiplex PCR. The data show about 110,000 clones, about 90% seen once. The specimen sequenced was PBMCs. This chain uses TRBV11-1 with TRBJ1-1; the D gene is possibly TRBD1 (5 bases). The sequence came from a man aged 35 to 55 in good health and CMV-seronegative. Here the CDR3 DNA reads TGTGCCAGCAGCTTACAGGGCCACACTGAAGCTTTCTTT. It codes for CASSLQGHTEAFF.